This entry concerns a single T cell receptor (beta chain). What it binds is not known. This sample was taken from a study of cytomegalovirus exposure and HLA in healthy donors. Study conclusions and caveats: Sequencing depth across donors, presence/absence analyses assumed, was roughly uniform. About 87% or about 30% of the time was how often most TCR beta V segments were productive, according to an earlier analysis. A later analysis found TCR association rates differed by HLA locus, highest for DRB1 and lowest for HLA-C. Several of the most significant clusters appeared, in a later analysis, to be linked to common viral pathogens.

Losses at the gene ends were 8 bases for V and 4 bases for J; bases not matched to a gene: 5. The germline gives CDR1 ENHRY, CDR2 SYGVKD. The CDR3 has 13 residues. The study ran its PCR with 60 Vbeta and 13 Jbeta primers. Assay: immunoSEQ multiplex PCR; the TCRdb copy retains only in-frame clones and omits some. The profile shows about 150,000 clones, around a tenth of them singletons. The material sequenced was PBMCs. The receptor was isolated from a male donor in good health and CMV-seronegative. The chain employs TRBV10-3 and TRBJ1-1; 9 bases are shared with TRBD1. This CDR3 reads CAIGTGLGTEAFF. The CDR3 bases are TGTGCCATCGGGACAGGGTTGGGCACTGAAGCTTTCTTT.